This TCR beta chain is from a study of blood T cell repertoires in COVID-19. Study in general: Samples of COVID-19 (acute and convalescent) were obtained from the United States, Italy and Spain.

In the authors' workflow: For nucleated cells, counts were estimated from reference gene primer amplification. Only in-frame clones appear in the TCRdb table, and some are missing; sequencing was by immunoSEQ multiplex PCR. V and J calls and clone size are given by that table; D and trimming were obtained from the DNA. Seen here are just over 300,000 clones, about nine tenths observed once, and the top ten hold about 9.5%. Participants had their cohort set by participant-reported clinical history. Two negative PCRs, clearance, or symptom resolution characterized the recovered Cohort 3 donors. V dropped 7 bases and J dropped 3; count of bases not matched to a gene: 4. The CDR3 is made up of 14 amino acids. The germline V gene encodes CDR1 LNHDA and CDR2 SQIVND (reference sequence).

Sequenced: PBMCs or T cells enriched from blood (not recorded which). The origin of this receptor is a woman aged 40 to 50 who had recovered from COVID-19. This chain uses TRBV19 with TRBJ1-3; 9 bases map to TRBD1. This CDR3 reads CASKPGQGGNTIYF. The CDR3 coding sequence is TGTGCCAGTAAACCGGGACAGGGTGGAAACACCATATATTTT.